This TCR beta chain was observed in a study of cytomegalovirus exposure and HLA in healthy donors. Researchers ran the PCR with 60 Vbeta and 13 Jbeta primers. In the original analysis: In a later analysis, some 10 million of 83 million or so unique beta chains occurred in at least two donors. Repertoires were generated with immunoSEQ multiplex PCR, while TCRdb's copy carries only in-frame clones and drops some. That table is the source of V, J and clone size, and D and trimming were worked out from the DNA. The table includes 150,000 to 200,000 clones, approximately 72% detected once. The donors were healthy bone marrow donors. Study outcomes and limitations: Further analysis, carried out later, found HLA-associated TCR beta chains more clonally expanded than equally common other chains.

The germline CDR1 and CDR2 sequences are SGHRS and YFSETQ. Trimming shortened V by 3 bases and J by 5 bases, and 23 bases separated the two germline ends. This CDR3 is 17 amino acids long. In regard to this clone: Its target is not known.

J is TRBJ2-5 and V is TRBV5-1, with D perhaps matching TRBD2 (5 bases). This TCR derives from a female donor in good health and CMV-seronegative. The specimen was PBMCs. The CDR3 DNA reads as TGCGCCAGCAGCTCAGCCCGACTTAGCGACGCTGGGGAGACCCAGTACTTC. Residues: CASSSARLSDAGETQYF.